This passage covers 15 T cell receptor beta chains from one sample sequenced in a study of blood T cells in healthy people across ages. Together with a sample-barcoded 5' primer, a J-beta primer mix was included in a second PCR lasting roughly 6 to 12 cycles. TCRdb itself ran the 5' RACE reads through MiXCR, one entry per CDR3 protein. This table has over a million distinct CDR3 sequences, 35% to 45% appearing once. Source material: blood. These receptors were obtained from a woman aged 18-35 years in good health.

The rearrangement uses TRBV20-1 and TRBJ1-2; 9 bases map to TRBD1. This CDR3 spans 14 amino acids. V gave up 3 bases and J gave up 8 bases; unmatched junction bases: 10. Germline lookup yields CDR1 DFQATT and CDR2 SNEGSKA (reference sequence). Here the CDR3 DNA reads TGCAGTGCTAGCCTCGACAGGGGGAGTGGGGGCTACACCTTC. It yields the protein CSASLDRGSGGYTF.

This clonotype came up many times. V and J are TRBV5-1 and TRBJ2-7; D perhaps matches TRBD1 (6 bases). The germline V gene has CDR1 SGHRS and CDR2 YFSETQ. The CDR3 totals 14 residues. The ends were cut back, 2 bases at V and 8 bases at J, with 17 bases in the middle. The CDR3: CASSLEGDLSQQYF. In nucleotides, the CDR3 is TGCGCCAGCAGCTTAGAGGGGGACCTCTCTCAGCAGTACTTC.

J is TRBJ1-1 and V is TRBV20-1; D gene unclear. CDR3 size: 14 residues. Germline CDR1 and CDR2: DFQATT and SNEGSKA (reference sequence). V was clipped by 2 bases and J by 0 bases, with 10 bases between them. DNA of the CDR3: TGCAGTGCTAGACACGGTTTGATGAACACTGAAGCTTTCTTT. Amino acid sequence: CSARHGLMNTEAFF.

V and J are TRBV5-1 and TRBJ2-1, with a possible D match to TRBD1 (5 bases). V gave up 0 bases and J gave up 4 bases, with 14 bases separating them. The CDR3 totals 16 residues. The germline V gene has CDR1 SGHRS and CDR2 YFSETQ. The chain's CDR3 is CASSLDSGHLYNEQFF. The CDR3 bases are TGCGCCAGCAGCTTGGATTCCGGACACCTATACAATGAGCAGTTCTTC.

The genes are TRBV20-1 and TRBJ1-2; D not certain. The germline CDR1 and CDR2 sequences are DFQATT and SNEGSKA (reference sequence). This CDR3 is 15 amino acids long. V was pared by 0 bases and J by 3 bases, with 14 bases between. CDR3 DNA sequence: TGCAGTGCTAGAGATCTCCTGGGTAGCGACTATGGCTACACCTTC. It codes for CSARDLLGSDYGYTF.

This chain connects TRBV21-1 to TRBJ2-3; the table assigns TRBD1, which was not confirmed against the DNA. TRBV21-1 counts as a pseudogene. The CDR3 is made up of 19 amino acids. CDR3 sequence: CASSAYRGRSLRGTDTQYF. The CDR3 bases are TGTGCCAGCAGCGCCTACAGGGGGCGTTCACTTCGCGGTACAGATACGCAGTATTTT.

The chain joins TRBV15 to TRBJ1-2; 8 positions agree with TRBD1. Germline lookup yields CDR1 LNHNV and CDR2 YYDKDF (reference sequence). CDR3 length: 15 amino acids. The V gene end was trimmed by 5 bases and the J gene end by 4 bases; junction bases not matched to a gene: 9. This CDR3 reads CATSFRQGRVYGYTF. The CDR3, as DNA: TGTGCCACCAGCTTTCGACAGGGGAGGGTCTATGGCTACACCTTC.

This clonotype was seen a handful of times. The CDR3 DNA follows: TGCGCCAGCAGCCAATTGGCTTTTAGCAATCAGCCCCAGCATTTT. Translating gives CASSQLAFSNQPQHF. J is TRBJ1-5 and V is TRBV4-1; D call uncertain. CDR3 length: 15 amino acids. The ends were cut back, 2 bases at V and 0 bases at J, with 8 bases in the middle. Per the germline V gene, CDR1 is MGHRA and CDR2 is YSYEKL.

This clonotype came up a few times. The gene calls are TRBV7-2 and TRBJ2-3; D unclear. V gave up 0 bases and J gave up 1 base, with 8 bases separating them. The germline V gene encodes CDR1 SGHTA and CDR2 FQGNSA. The CDR3 totals 15 residues. The CDR3 loop is CASSLALLGTDTQYF. DNA of the CDR3: TGTGCCAGCAGCTTAGCTCTACTCGGCACAGATACGCAGTATTTT.

Worth noting for this clonotype: A junction end diverges from the germline sequence, so it may reflect a read error. J is TRBJ2-1 and V is TRBV5-4; D perhaps matches TRBD2 (7 bases). The CDR3 covers 21 residues. Looked up from germline, CDR1 is SGHNT and CDR2 is YYREEE (reference sequence). The CDR3 region is CASSLGGPGFGGERNYNEQFF. CDR3 DNA sequence: TGTGCTAGCAGCTTGGGGGGGCCCGGGTTTGGCGGGGAACGCAACTACAATGAGCAGTTCTTC.

This sequence joins TRBV12-3 or TRBV12-4 and TRBJ1-2; 11 bases fit TRBD1. The CDR3 runs 18 residues. Trimming took 4 bases from V and 4 from J; bases not matched to a gene: 14. The CDR3 sequence: CASSSGPGQGVKFYGYTF. CDR3 in DNA: TGTGCCAGCAGTTCCGGGCCGGGACAGGGGGTGAAGTTCTATGGCTACACCTTC.

This chain uses TRBV10-3 with TRBJ2-5; D may correspond to TRBD1 or TRBD2 (5 bases each). The germline gives CDR1 ENHRY, CDR2 SYGVKD. The CDR3 totals 14 residues. V dropped 8 bases and J dropped 11 bases, with 24 bases sitting between them. The CDR3 region is CAIQAGQGSYGQYF. DNA for the CDR3: TGTGCCATCCAGGCGGGCCAGGGATCCTACGGGCAGTACTTC.

V usage is TRBV19 and J usage is TRBJ1-3, with D possibly TRBD1 on 5 matching bases. Deletions cut 4 bases from V and 0 bases from J, with 13 bases between. Per germline, CDR1 LNHDA and CDR2 SQIVND (reference sequence). The CDR3 is made up of 16 amino acids. For the CDR3, the DNA is TGTGCCAGTAGTACCCCGACAGACACCTCTGGAAACACCATATATTTT. Protein: CASSTPTDTSGNTIYF.

V gene TRBV20-1 combines with J gene TRBJ2-7; possible D gene TRBD1, 5 bases. The CDR3 has 13 residues. Germline lookup yields CDR1 DFQATT and CDR2 SNEGSKA (reference sequence). The germline V and J ends were trimmed by 5 bases and 1 base, with 12 bases remaining between them. CDR3 amino acids: CSAEPRASYEQYF. CDR3 DNA sequence: TGCAGTGCTGAGCCCAGGGCGTCCTACGAGCAGTACTTC.

The rearrangement links TRBV9 to TRBJ2-7; TRBD2 agrees at 7 bases. The germline CDR1 and CDR2 sequences are SGDLS and YYNGEE. This CDR3 has 15 residues. J lost 0 bases, V lost 4 bases, and 7 bases had no gene match. CDR3 sequence reads: CASSPERGSSYEQYF. CDR3 DNA: TGTGCCAGCAGCCCTGAGCGGGGTAGCTCCTACGAGCAGTACTTC.